One sample yielded the 26 T cell receptor beta chains listed below, sequenced in a study of blood T cell repertoires in COVID-19. Sequenced by immunoSEQ multiplex PCR; TCRdb stores in-frame clones only, minus some. The sample contains about 370,000 clones, roughly 86% of which appear only once. Sequencing was done on a sample of peripheral blood. The receptors come from a woman in her twenties or thirties with COVID-19, enrolled during active disease.

The rearrangement joins TRBV5-1 to TRBJ2-1; 13 nucleotides match TRBD2. Germline assignment: CDR1 SGHRS and CDR2 YFSETQ. Unmatched junction bases numbered 11, after V lost 5 bases and J lost 9 bases. The CDR3 contains 16 residues. CDR3 amino acids: CASSFATSGRPSEQFF. The DNA of the CDR3 is TGCGCCAGCAGTTTCGCGACTAGCGGGAGGCCCAGTGAGCAGTTCTTC.

The CDR3 DNA sequence: TGTGCCTGGAGTTTACAGGGAAATGAGCAGTTCTTC. Translated: CAWSLQGNEQFF. The chain links TRBV30 to TRBJ2-1, with a possible D match to TRBD1 (6 bases). Trimming removed 2 bases from V and 7 bases from J, with 9 bases in between. The CDR3 has 12 amino acids. Germline V gene lookup returns CDR1 GTSNPN and CDR2 SVGIG (reference sequence).

The chain couples TRBV27 to TRBJ2-1, with TRBD2 matching 7 bases. V trimming: 5 bases; J trimming: 1 base; junction bases outside the gene matches: 5. Germline V gene lookup returns CDR1 MNHEY and CDR2 SMNVEV (reference sequence). The CDR3 extends over 15 amino acids. CDR3 nucleotide sequence: TGTGCCAGCAGTCCATCAGCGGGGTCCTACAATGAGCAGTTCTTC. Its protein is CASSPSAGSYNEQFF.

The chain links TRBV29-1 to TRBJ1-5, with 10 bases identical to TRBD1. The CDR3 sequence is 14 residues long. The germline V gene encodes CDR1 SQVTM and CDR2 ANQGSEA. V was clipped by 5 bases and J by 0 bases; unmatched bases: 1. This CDR3 reads CSVRDRGSNQPQHF. The DNA for the CDR3 is TGCAGCGTTCGGGACAGGGGTAGCAATCAGCCCCAGCATTTT. Complete variable domain (other parts from reference TRBV29-1 and TRBJ1-5): SAVISQKPSRDICQRGTSLTIQCQVDSQVTMMFWYRQQPGQSLTLIATANQGSEATYESGFVIDKFPISRPNLTFSTLTVSNMSPEDSSIYLCSVRDRGSNQPQHFGDGTRLSIL.

V gene TRBV15 combines with J gene TRBJ2-5; D remains ambiguous. The CDR3 contains 13 residues. Germline CDR1 LNHNV, CDR2 YYDKDF (reference sequence). Trimming cost V 2 bases and J 2 bases, with 6 bases left between them. DNA for the CDR3: TGTGCCACCAGCAGACGTATTCAAGAGACCCAGTACTTC. This gives the protein CATSRRIQETQYF.

As DNA, the CDR3 is TGTGCCAGCAGCGTAGGTGCCCGGGGGGTCACCGGGGAGCTGTTTTTT. Encoded protein: CASSVGARGVTGELFF. The chain joins TRBV9 to TRBJ2-2, with TRBD2 identical over 7 bases. The J segment lost 4 bases and the V segment lost 0 bases, leaving 6 bases of the junction unmatched. The CDR3 runs to 16 residues. The V gene's germline CDR1 is SGDLS and CDR2 YYNGEE.

The rearrangement uses TRBV30 and TRBJ1-4; D is perhaps TRBD1 (5 bases). This CDR3 has 17 residues. Trimming stripped 1 base from V and 5 bases from J, with 20 bases between. From germline, CDR1 is GTSNPN and CDR2 SVGIG (reference sequence). CDR3 in amino acids: CAWSDPRRGLPNEKLFF. DNA for the CDR3: TGTGCCTGGAGTGACCCCCGGCGGGGGTTACCGAATGAAAAACTGTTTTTT.

This chain joins TRBV29-1 and TRBJ1-5; 12 bases align to TRBD1. CDR3 length equals 17 residues. Germline trimming cut 5 bases from V and 0 bases from J; bases unmatched to any gene: 8. The germline V gene has CDR1 SQVTM and CDR2 ANQGSEA. The CDR3 is CSVTLGTGGASNQPQHF. Here the CDR3 DNA reads TGCAGCGTTACCCTGGGGACAGGGGGCGCTAGCAATCAGCCCCAGCATTTT.

The chain links TRBV7-9 to TRBJ2-7, with 7 bases aligning to TRBD1. Looked up from germline, CDR1 is SEHNR and CDR2 is FQNEAQ (reference sequence). This CDR3 region has 13 residues. The J segment lost 4 bases and the V segment lost 7 bases, leaving 7 bases of the junction unmatched. The CDR3 region is CASKGQPPYEQYF. The CDR3 nucleotides read TGTGCCAGCAAGGGACAGCCTCCTTACGAGCAGTACTTC.

This chain connects TRBV28 to TRBJ2-1; D is perhaps TRBD2 (6 bases). The CDR3 runs 14 residues. Trimming removed 6 bases from V and 2 bases from J, with 11 bases in between. CDR1 and CDR2 from the germline V gene are MDHEN and SYDVKM. In nucleotides, the CDR3 is TGTGCCAGCAGGCGGGACTCAACCTACAATGAGCAGTTCTTC. This gives the protein CASRRDSTYNEQFF.

J is TRBJ2-7 and V is TRBV11-2, with no clear D. Trimming removed 2 bases from V and 1 base from J, with 9 bases in between. The CDR3 is 14 residues long. Germline V CDR1 and CDR2: SGHAT, FQNNGV. The CDR3 DNA reads TGTGCCAGCAGCTTAAGCCGCCGTTCCTACGAGCAGTACTTC. Encoded protein: CASSLSRRSYEQYF.

The genes are TRBV23-1 and TRBJ1-6, with a possible D match to TRBD1 (5 bases). TRBV23-1 has ORF status, its function being uncertain. CDR3 size: 16 residues. The V end lost 2 bases, the J end lost 6 bases, and 14 bases lay between the germline ends. The CDR3, as DNA: TGCGCCAGCAGTCAAACCCAGGGCCATGGTAATTCACCCCTCCACTTT. This gives the protein CASSQTQGHGNSPLHF.

This chain connects TRBV5-6 to TRBJ1-3; 7 positions match TRBD1. Germline assignment: CDR1 SGHDT and CDR2 YYEEEE. V gave up 2 bases and J gave up 0 bases; unmatched junction bases: 5. The length of the CDR3 is 16 residues. The CDR3 protein is CASSLKDRSSGNTIYF. CDR3 nucleotide sequence: TGTGCCAGCAGCTTAAAGGACAGGAGCTCTGGAAACACCATATATTTT.

Remarks on this clone: Different DNA sequences within this sample yield the same CDR3. The chain is built from TRBV19 and TRBJ2-7; D is possibly TRBD2 (5 bases). The CDR3 is made up of 13 amino acids. In germline, CDR1 is LNHDA, CDR2 SQIVND (reference sequence). The germline V and J ends were trimmed by 1 base and 7 bases, with 11 bases remaining between them. The CDR3 coding sequence is TGTGCCAGTAGTATAGGTGCCTCGGGGGAGCAGTACTTC. Protein product: CASSIGASGEQYF.

The chain links TRBV7-3 to TRBJ2-5; TRBD1 is a possible D gene (5 bases). Trimming pared 6 bases from V and 6 bases from J, leaving 11 bases between. CDR1 and CDR2 from the germline V gene are SGHTA and FQGTGA. The CDR3 loop spans 12 amino acids. CDR3 amino acids: CASSSPGKTQYF. In DNA, the CDR3 is TGTGCCAGCAGTAGCCCAGGGAAGACCCAGTACTTC.

Comment on this clone: Other nucleotide sequences from this sample produce the same CDR3. The rearrangement uses TRBV10-2 and TRBJ1-6; D gene uncertain. V was trimmed by 6 bases and J by 6 bases, leaving 6 bases between them. The CDR3 sequence is 12 residues long. Germline lookup yields CDR1 WSHSY and CDR2 SAAADI. The CDR3 is CASRTGNSPLHF. In DNA, the CDR3 is TGCGCCAGCAGGACGGGTAATTCACCCCTCCACTTT.

This chain connects TRBV4-3 to TRBJ2-1, with 9 bases that match TRBD2. J gave up 1 base and V 4 bases, and 8 bases lay outside the gene matches. The CDR3 length is 17 residues. Germline V gene lookup returns CDR1 LGHNA and CDR2 YSLEER. CDR3: CASSPGVAGASYNEQFF. The CDR3 DNA is TGCGCCAGCAGCCCCGGGGTAGCGGGAGCGTCCTACAATGAGCAGTTCTTC.

The rearrangement links TRBV5-1 to TRBJ2-7; possibly TRBD1 for D (6 bases). Germline V gives CDR1 SGHRS, CDR2 YFSETQ. This CDR3 has 14 amino acids. V was clipped by 2 bases and J by 2 bases, with 11 bases between them. The CDR3 DNA sequence: TGCGCCAGCAGCTTTTACAGGGACGCCTACGAGCAGTACTTC. It is translated as CASSFYRDAYEQYF.

Here the CDR3 reads CASSPRTRHNEQFF. The CDR3 DNA reads TGTGCCAGCAGCCCACGGACTAGACACAATGAGCAGTTCTTC. The chain carries TRBV7-2 and TRBJ2-1, with 7 bases aligning to TRBD2. CDR1 is SGHTA and CDR2 is FQGNSA in the germline V gene. The CDR3 is made up of 14 amino acids. Trimming cost V 5 bases and J 5 bases; bases outside gene matches: 6.

This sequence joins TRBV15 and TRBJ2-7; TRBD1 might be the D (6 bases). The V end was cut by 3 bases, the J end by 7 bases, with 10 bases between. Germline values: CDR1 LNHNV, CDR2 YYDKDF (reference sequence). The CDR3 has 12 amino acids. The CDR3 DNA reads as TGTGCCACCAGCAGGTATGACAGGGAGCAGTACTTC. It is translated as CATSRYDREQYF.

The chain combines TRBV6-5 with TRBJ2-5; a weak D match, TRBD2 (5 bases). Trimming left V 7 bases short and J 4 bases short, with 19 bases between. The CDR3 contains 15 residues. Germline V CDR1 and CDR2: MNHEY, SVGAGI. CDR3 sequence reads: CASTRQDMAGETQYF. The CDR3 DNA reads as TGTGCCAGCACCCGCCAAGACATGGCGGGAGAGACCCAGTACTTC.

The rearrangement uses TRBV19 and TRBJ2-1, with TRBD2 matching 12 bases. The CDR3 length is 17 residues. With V trimmed by 9 bases and J by 0 bases, 9 bases remained unmatched. CDR1 is LNHDA and CDR2 is SQIVND in the germline V gene (reference sequence). The CDR3 sequence: CASQFGTSGYSYNEQFF. The CDR3 DNA reads TGTGCCAGCCAATTCGGGACTAGCGGGTACTCCTACAATGAGCAGTTCTTC. Based on the CDR3 plus reference TRBV19 and TRBJ2-1, the full variable domain is DGGITQSPKYLFRKEGQNVTLSCEQNLNHDAMYWYRQDPGQGLRLIYYSQIVNDFQKGDIAEGYSVSREKKESFPLTVTSAQKNPTAFYLCASQFGTSGYSYNEQFFGPGTRLTVL.

The chain has TRBV6-5 and TRBJ2-4; 7 positions match TRBD1. The CDR3 consists of 14 residues. Germline values: CDR1 MNHEY, CDR2 SVGAGI. V lost 6 bases to trimming and J lost 5 bases; unmatched junction nucleotides: 7. CDR3: CASSLGQSQNIQYF. As DNA, the CDR3 is TGTGCCAGCAGCTTGGGACAGTCCCAAAACATTCAGTACTTC.

The chain joins TRBV2 to TRBJ2-7; 7 bases are a match to TRBD1. Losses at the gene ends were 2 bases for V and 3 bases for J; bases not matched to a gene: 13. Germline CDR1 reads SNHLY; CDR2 reads FYNNEI. This CDR3 spans 17 amino acids. In nucleotides, the CDR3 is TGTGCCAGCAGTGAACCGACTTGGCGGACAGGCGGCTACGAGCAGTACTTC. Its translation: CASSEPTWRTGGYEQYF.

This sequence joins TRBV30 and TRBJ2-7; 7 bases are a match to TRBD1. This CDR3 spans 12 amino acids. V shed 6 bases, J shed 0 bases, and the junction held 2 bases outside the gene matches. CDR1 GTSNPN and CDR2 SVGIG come from the germline V gene (reference sequence). For the CDR3, the DNA is TGTGCCTGCGGGACAGACTCCTACGAGCAGTACTTC. Amino acids: CACGTDSYEQYF.

This chain uses TRBV29-1 with TRBJ2-7; 7 bases match TRBD1. V gave up 7 bases and J gave up 4 bases; unmatched junction bases: 4. The CDR3 contains 11 residues. The germline gives CDR1 SQVTM, CDR2 ANQGSEA. The CDR3 reads CSAATGYEQYF. For the CDR3, the DNA is TGCAGCGCCGCGACAGGGTACGAGCAGTACTTC.